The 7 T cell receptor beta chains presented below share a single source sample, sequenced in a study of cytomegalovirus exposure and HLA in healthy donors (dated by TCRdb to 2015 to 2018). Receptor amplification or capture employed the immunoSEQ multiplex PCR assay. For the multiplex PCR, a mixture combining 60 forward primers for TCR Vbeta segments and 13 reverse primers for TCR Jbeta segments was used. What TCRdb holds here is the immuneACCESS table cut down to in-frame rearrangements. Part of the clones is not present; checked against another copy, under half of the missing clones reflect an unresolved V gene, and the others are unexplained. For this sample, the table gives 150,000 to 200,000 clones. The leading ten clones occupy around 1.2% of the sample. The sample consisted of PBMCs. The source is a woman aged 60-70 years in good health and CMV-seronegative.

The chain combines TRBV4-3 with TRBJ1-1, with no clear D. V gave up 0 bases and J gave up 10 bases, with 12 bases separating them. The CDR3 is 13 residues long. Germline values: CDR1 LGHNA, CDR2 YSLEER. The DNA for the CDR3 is TGCGCCAGCAGCCAAGATCTGAAGCTTGGAGCTTTCTTT. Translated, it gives CASSQDLKLGAFF.

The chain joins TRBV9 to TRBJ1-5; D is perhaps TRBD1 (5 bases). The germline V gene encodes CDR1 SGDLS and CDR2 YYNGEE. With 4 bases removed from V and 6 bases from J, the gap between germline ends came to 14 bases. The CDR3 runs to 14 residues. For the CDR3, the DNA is TGTGCCAGCAGCCCGAGCCGGGGGTCTCAGCCCCAGCATTTT. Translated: CASSPSRGSQPQHF.

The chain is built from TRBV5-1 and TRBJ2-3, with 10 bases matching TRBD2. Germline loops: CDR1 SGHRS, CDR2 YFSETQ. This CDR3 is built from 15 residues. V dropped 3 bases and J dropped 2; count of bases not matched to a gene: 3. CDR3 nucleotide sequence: TGCGCCAGCAGCTGGACTAGCGGTACCACAGATACGCAGTATTTT. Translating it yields CASSWTSGTTDTQYF.

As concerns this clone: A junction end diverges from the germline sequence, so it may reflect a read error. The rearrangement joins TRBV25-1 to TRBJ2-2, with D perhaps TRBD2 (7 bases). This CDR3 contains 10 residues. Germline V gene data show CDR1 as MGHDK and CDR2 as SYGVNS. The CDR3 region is CASWGGGLFF. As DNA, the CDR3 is TGTGCCAGCTGGGGAGGGGGGCTGTTTTTT.

The CDR3 sequence is CASSGLYGYTF. The CDR3 nucleotides are TGTGCCAGCAGTGGACTCTATGGCTACACCTTC. The chain is built from TRBV6-1 and TRBJ1-2; D is unclear. The germline V gene encodes CDR1 MNHNS and CDR2 SASEGT. V was clipped by 4 bases and J by 4 bases, with 4 bases between them. The CDR3 totals 11 residues.

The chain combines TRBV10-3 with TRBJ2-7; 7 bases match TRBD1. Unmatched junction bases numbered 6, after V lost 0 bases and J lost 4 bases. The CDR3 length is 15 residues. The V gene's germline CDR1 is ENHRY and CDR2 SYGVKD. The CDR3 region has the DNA TGTGCCATCAGTGAGTCCGGGACAGAGAGTTACGAGCAGTACTTC. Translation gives CAISESGTESYEQYF.

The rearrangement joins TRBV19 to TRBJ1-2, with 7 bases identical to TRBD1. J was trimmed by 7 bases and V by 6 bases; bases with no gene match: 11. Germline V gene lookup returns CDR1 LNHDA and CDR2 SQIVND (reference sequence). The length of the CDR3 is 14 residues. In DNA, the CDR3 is TGTGCCAGTAGCGAACGGGACAGTGTAGTTGGCTACACCTTC. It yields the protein CASSERDSVVGYTF.